The TCR beta chain described here comes from a study of shared clonotypes between healthy human individuals. CD45RO-negative, CCR7-positively selected cells formed the naive CD8 fraction, excluding terminally differentiated effector memory CD45RA+ cells. Germline V gene data show CDR1 as MNHEY and CDR2 as SMNVEV (reference sequence). J was trimmed by 10 bases and V by 2 bases; bases with no gene match: 6. This CDR3 is 13 amino acids long. To note about this clone: Its antigen is undetermined.

Method: immunoSEQ multiplex PCR; TCRdb's copy keeps in-frame clones and lacks some. This sample yields 550,000 to 600,000 clones, of which about 98% are seen a single time; approximately 0.3% belongs to the top ten. Overall study findings and caveats: It was the non-shared clonotypes that had lower generation probabilities than clonotypes shared by all four donors. Among donors, the sharing of clonotypes was expected to be influenced by sequencing depth.

The chain uses TRBV27 and TRBJ1-1, with 8 positions matching TRBD1. The specimen was naive CD8+ T cells sorted from blood. This TCR came from a young man in good health. The CDR3 DNA follows: TGTGCCAGCAGTTTAGGGGGGACAGGTCCAGCTTTCTTT. It is translated as CASSLGGTGPAFF.